The 9 T cell receptor beta chains in this list originate from one sample, sequenced in a study of siplizumab effects on memory and regulatory T cells. Generated by immunoSEQ multiplex PCR, the TCRdb table keeps only in-frame clones and is missing some. Among approximately 100,000 clones listed, about 91% were seen once. Sequencing was done on a sample of CD4+ T cells sorted from blood. The origin of the receptors is a human donor in good health. Some clones in this sample may be carry-over from other donors' samples.

This chain links TRBV9 with TRBJ1-2; possibly TRBD1 for D (5 bases). This CDR3 is built from 15 residues. The germline gives CDR1 SGDLS, CDR2 YYNGEE. Trimming cost V 4 bases and J 6 bases, with 19 bases left between them. The CDR3 reads CASSPTPGWGNGYTF. CDR3 in DNA: TGTGCCAGCAGCCCGACACCCGGGTGGGGGAATGGCTACACCTTC.

V is TRBV25-1 and J is TRBJ2-5; the match to TRBD1 covers 7 bases. The CDR3 totals 15 residues. V lost 5 bases, J lost 5 bases, and 11 bases stayed unmatched. Germline V lookup: CDR1 MGHDK, CDR2 SYGVNS. The DNA for the CDR3 is TGTGCCAGCAGTCCCAAACAGGGGTCGGGGGAGACCCAGTACTTC. The encoded protein is CASSPKQGSGETQYF.

The V gene is TRBV19, the J gene TRBJ2-2; 9 bases agree with TRBD1. The CDR3 runs 14 residues. CDR1 is LNHDA and CDR2 is SQIVND in the germline V gene (reference sequence). V lost 6 bases and J lost 7; bases outside the gene matches: 6. The CDR3 sequence: CASRRQGVGGELFF. CDR3 nucleotides: TGTGCCAGTAGAAGACAGGGGGTTGGCGGGGAGCTGTTTTTT.

This clone was found once. The CDR3 reads CASSALVGTDTQYF. The CDR3 bases are TGTGCCAGCAGCGCCCTTGTCGGCACAGATACGCAGTATTTT. The chain employs TRBV9 and TRBJ2-3; unclear D gene. CDR1 SGDLS and CDR2 YYNGEE come from the germline V gene. The CDR3 length is 14 residues. The germline V and J ends were trimmed by 3 bases and 1 base, with 9 bases remaining between them. The complete variable domain, with remaining parts taken from reference TRBV9 and TRBJ2-3, reads DSGVTQTPKHLITATGQRVTLRCSPRSGDLSVYWYQQSLDQGLQFLIQYYNGEERAKGNILERFSAQQFPDLHSELNLSSLELGDSALYFCASSALVGTDTQYFGPGTRLTVL.

The V call is TRBV2, the J call TRBJ2-5; D gene uncertain. The germline V gene encodes CDR1 SNHLY and CDR2 FYNNEI. The CDR3 totals 14 residues. V was shortened by 5 bases and J by 3 bases, with 13 bases between the two germline ends. CDR3 amino acids: CASSFRALEETQYF. The DNA of the CDR3 is TGTGCCAGCAGTTTCCGGGCCCTAGAAGAGACCCAGTACTTC.

The rearrangement joins TRBV19 to TRBJ1-1; D might be TRBD1 (5 bases). The V gene lost 4 bases and the J gene lost 3 bases, with 9 bases spanning the gap. This CDR3 has 13 residues. From germline, CDR1 is LNHDA and CDR2 SQIVND (reference sequence). This CDR3 is CASSTRGDTEAFF. The CDR3 nucleotides read TGTGCCAGTAGTACCCGGGGGGACACTGAAGCTTTCTTT.

This chain joins TRBV6-5 and TRBJ1-2; 8 bases agree with TRBD1. The CDR3 contains 13 residues. Per the germline V gene, CDR1 is MNHEY and CDR2 is SVGAGI. V was pared by 6 bases and J by 4 bases, with 4 bases of the junction left unmatched. The CDR3 loop reads CASRIGTGYGYTF. CDR3 nucleotide sequence: TGTGCCAGCAGGATCGGGACAGGCTATGGCTACACCTTC.

The genes are TRBV12-5 and TRBJ1-1; 10 bases are shared with TRBD1. CDR3 length: 15 amino acids. Per germline, CDR1 LGHNT and CDR2 FRNRAP. V was clipped by 1 base and J by 7 bases; unmatched bases: 6. CDR3 bases: TGTGCTAGTGGTTTGGGGAGACAGGGGGCCGGTGAAGCTTTCTTT. Protein: CASGLGRQGAGEAFF. The whole variable domain, remainder taken from reference TRBV12-5 and TRBJ1-1, is DARVTQTPRHKVTEMGQEVTMRCQPILGHNTVFWYRQTMMQGLELLAYFRNRAPLDDSGMPKDRFSAEMPDATLATLKIQPSEPRDSAVYFCASGLGRQGAGEAFFGQGTRLTVV.

V usage is TRBV5-5 and J usage is TRBJ2-2; maybe TRBD1 (5 bases). V gave up 2 bases and J gave up 5 bases, with 10 bases separating them. The germline V gene has CDR1 SGHKS and CDR2 YYEKEE (reference sequence). CDR3 length equals 14 residues. Here the CDR3 DNA reads TGTGCCAGCAGCTTCCAGGGCTTTACCGGGGAGCTGTTTTTT. Translating it yields CASSFQGFTGELFF.